These T cell receptor beta chains were read from a single sample in a study of T cell responses to AZD1222 COVID-19 vaccine. Produced via immunoSEQ multiplex PCR; TCRdb's table is partial and in-frame only. The table includes about 180,000 clones, around 90% detected once. The material sequenced was peripheral blood, taken on day 0 of AZD1222 vaccination. Receptors were obtained from an adult in good health. Each CDR3 is given with its conserved first and last residue. D genes are given only for firm matches. Some rows have no size entry. The others give once, few or many, or a class for an expanded clone.

size: .
J: TRBJ2-1
D: .
V: TRBV7-3
DNA: TGTGCCAGCAGCTTAATAACCCCCAATAAAGGGCAGTTCTTC
CDR3: CASSLITPNKGQFF

size: .
J: TRBJ1-4
D: .
V: TRBV9
DNA: TGTGCCAGCAATCGGGACTATACTAATGAAAAACTGTTTTTT
CDR3: CASNRDYTNEKLFF

size: few
J: TRBJ2-1
D: .
V: TRBV11-2
DNA: TGTGCCAGCAGCTTAGAGCCCCCGGTGAGGGGGGTATCCAATGAGCAGTTCTTC
CDR3: CASSLEPPVRGVSNEQFF

size: .
J: TRBJ1-6
D: .
V: TRBV5-4
DNA: TGTGCCAGCAGCTTGGTCAGGGGTAATTCACCCCTCCACTTT
CDR3: CASSLVRGNSPLHF

size: .
J: TRBJ1-2
D: .
V: TRBV6-5
DNA: TGTGCCAGCAGCTTCGAGCATGGGGGCTATGGCTACACCTTC
CDR3: CASSFEHGGYGYTF

size: .
J: TRBJ2-1
D: .
V: TRBV19
DNA: TGTGCCAGTAGTATAACCCATGAGCAGTTCTTC
CDR3: CASSITHEQFF

size: .
J: TRBJ2-1
D: .
V: TRBV2
DNA: TGTGCCAGCAGTGAAGGGCAATTGGCCTACAATGAGCAGTTCTTC
CDR3: CASSEGQLAYNEQFF

size: .
J: TRBJ2-2
D: .
V: TRBV28
DNA: TGTGCCAGCAGTTTCCCCGGGACTAACACCGGGGAGCTGTTTTTT
CDR3: CASSFPGTNTGELFF

size: .
J: TRBJ2-7
D: .
V: TRBV7-9
DNA: TGTGCCAGCAGCCCTCAGTGGGGATCTGAGGCCTACGAGCAGTACTTC
CDR3: CASSPQWGSEAYEQYF

size: .
J: TRBJ2-2
D: .
V: TRBV19
DNA: TGTGCCAGTAGTATTACCGGGGGCGTGGACACCGGGGAGCTGTTTTTT
CDR3: CASSITGGVDTGELFF

size: .
J: TRBJ2-7
D: .
V: TRBV5-6
DNA: TGTGCCAGCAGACGACTCTACGAGCAGTACTTC
CDR3: CASRRLYEQYF

size: .
J: TRBJ1-4
D: .
V: TRBV4-1
DNA: TGCGCCAGCAGCCTCGGAGTGAGAGCAACTAATGAAAAACTGTTTTTT
CDR3: CASSLGVRATNEKLFF

size: .
J: TRBJ1-1
D: .
V: TRBV19
DNA: TGTGCCAGTAGCGCCATGAACACTGAAGCTTTCTTT
CDR3: CASSAMNTEAFF

size: .
J: TRBJ2-5
D: .
V: TRBV27
DNA: TGTGCCAGCAGGCCGGGACATGGGGAGACCCAGTACTTC
CDR3: CASRPGHGETQYF

size: .
J: TRBJ1-1
D: .
V: TRBV19
DNA: TGTGCCAGTAGTATAGTACTGGGAACTGAAGCTTTCTTT
CDR3: CASSIVLGTEAFF

size: .
J: TRBJ1-5
D: .
V: TRBV28
DNA: TGTGCCAGCAGCCTCGGTCAGCCCCAGCATTTT
CDR3: CASSLGQPQHF

size: .
J: TRBJ2-7
D: .
V: TRBV23-1
DNA: TGCGCCAGCAGTCAATCGATCGAGGCAAGCTCCTACGAGCAGTACTTC
CDR3: CASSQSIEASSYEQYF

size: .
J: TRBJ1-1
D: .
V: TRBV20-1
DNA: TGCAGTGCTAGTTTGGGGCCGAACACTGAAGCTTTCTTT
CDR3: CSASLGPNTEAFF

size: few
J: TRBJ2-7
D: .
V: TRBV11-2
DNA: TGTGCCAGCCTCCCGGGATGGGAGGGGGGTGAGCAGTACTTC
CDR3: CASLPGWEGGEQYF